This TCR beta chain is from a study of blood T cell repertoires in COVID-19. The wider study: Whether acute or convalescent, the COVID-19 samples came from the United States, Italy and Spain. PBMCs, B-cell-depleted T cells, or T cells were the source of the cDNA or gDNA that made up the material.

Germline values: CDR1 KGHSH, CDR2 LQKENI. The CDR3 contains 15 residues. Trimming took 4 bases from V and 1 from J; bases not matched to a gene: 4. As processed by the authors: Amplifying reference gene primers gave estimates of nucleated cell counts. Libraries were prepared by immunoSEQ multiplex PCR; TCRdb keeps only in-frame clonotypes and omits some of them. Clone size and V and J calls were adopted from that table, with D and trimming inferred from the DNA. The table includes a few hundred thousand clones, around nine tenths detected once. The chain recombines TRBV18 with TRBJ2-3, with TRBD1 matching 8 bases. The TCR comes from a man aged 25-40 years with acute or convalescent COVID-19. Sequencing used peripheral blood. This CDR3 reads CASSLGTGRTDTQYF. The CDR3 region has the DNA TGTGCCAGCTCACTCGGGACAGGTCGCACAGATACGCAGTATTTT.